The 15 T cell receptor beta chains listed next were all sequenced from one sample in a study of blood T cell repertoires in COVID-19. Assay used: immunoSEQ multiplex PCR; TCRdb lists only in-frame clones, some missing. The sample lists about 240,000 clones; roughly four fifths were seen once. Sequenced input: peripheral blood. Source of these receptors: a woman aged 55-75 years with active or convalescent COVID-19.

This clone was picked up a small number of times. The rearrangement uses TRBV18 and TRBJ1-6; D perhaps matches TRBD1 (6 bases). The CDR3 loop spans 15 amino acids. Trimming left V 4 bases short and J 7 bases short, with 14 bases between. Germline-derived CDR1 and CDR2 are KGHSH and LQKENI. The CDR3 protein is CASSQGVRRNSPLHF. CDR3 nucleotide sequence: TGTGCCAGCTCACAGGGGGTGCGGCGGAATTCACCCCTCCACTTT.

The CDR3 nucleotides read TGTGCCAGCAGCCCCCAGCAGACTAGTGGGGGATCGCAGTATTTT. Amino acid sequence: CASSPQQTSGGSQYF. The V and J genes are TRBV9 and TRBJ2-3, with a possible D match to TRBD2 (6 bases). Per germline, CDR1 SGDLS and CDR2 YYNGEE. This CDR3 has 15 residues. V was shortened by 4 bases and J by 10 bases, with 22 bases between the two germline ends.

The chain combines TRBV11-2 with TRBJ2-2, with a tentative D call TRBD2 (5 bases). The CDR3 has 13 residues. Germline values: CDR1 SGHAT, CDR2 FQNNGV. Trimming took off 4 bases at V and 8 bases at J, with 11 bases between the two ends. CDR3 bases: TGTGCCAGCAGCTCCACTGAGGGTGGGGAGCTGTTTTTT. Protein: CASSSTEGGELFF.

The chain has TRBV30 and TRBJ2-4; 7 nucleotides align to TRBD1. The germline gives CDR1 GTSNPN, CDR2 SVGIG (reference sequence). The CDR3 has 13 amino acids. V trimming: 8 bases; J trimming: 1 base; junction bases outside the gene matches: 5. The CDR3 DNA reads as TGTGCCAGCTCACAGGGGGCCAAAAACATTCAGTACTTC. It encodes CASSQGAKNIQYF.

This chain uses TRBV19 with TRBJ2-7, with a possible D match to TRBD1 (8 bases). The germline CDR1 and CDR2 sequences are LNHDA and SQIVND (reference sequence). Trimming took 9 bases from V and 4 from J, leaving 19 bases between them. The CDR3 sequence is 14 residues long. This CDR3 is CASKGGTGPYEQYF. The CDR3 DNA is TGTGCCAGCAAGGGGGGGACAGGACCATACGAGCAGTACTTC.

V and J are TRBV7-9 and TRBJ1-5, with D possibly being TRBD1 (5 bases). Looked up from germline, CDR1 is SEHNR and CDR2 is FQNEAQ (reference sequence). The V end was cut by 3 bases, the J end by 0 bases, with 12 bases between. The CDR3 runs 16 residues. The CDR3 spells CASSLSTAHSNQPQHF. In DNA, the CDR3 is TGTGCCAGCAGCTTGTCGACAGCCCATAGCAATCAGCCCCAGCATTTT.

The V and J genes are TRBV9 and TRBJ2-7; TRBD2 agrees at 13 bases. The CDR3 has 15 residues. From germline, CDR1 is SGDLS and CDR2 YYNGEE. The ends lost 4 bases at V and 5 bases at J; junction bases unmatched: 6. CDR3 sequence: CASSSTSGGADEQYF. CDR3 bases: TGTGCCAGCAGCTCCACTAGCGGGGGGGCCGACGAGCAGTACTTC.

The chain employs TRBV4-1 and TRBJ2-3; TRBD2 might be the D (6 bases). The CDR3 length is 18 residues. The V end was cut by 1 base, the J end by 0 bases, with 17 bases between. The germline gives CDR1 MGHRA, CDR2 YSYEKL. CDR3 loop: CASSQAPLGGPSTDTQYF. The CDR3 DNA is TGCGCCAGCAGCCAAGCCCCTCTGGGGGGACCTAGCACAGATACGCAGTATTTT.

The rearrangement links TRBV7-2 to TRBJ1-1; tentatively, D is TRBD1 (5 bases). The CDR3 contains 12 residues. Germline assignment: CDR1 SGHTA and CDR2 FQGNSA. The V end was cut by 2 bases, the J end by 6 bases, with 7 bases between. In DNA, the CDR3 is TGTGCCAGCAGCTTAATAGGGGCTGAAGCTTTCTTT. The encoded protein is CASSLIGAEAFF.

The rearrangement uses TRBV4-3 and TRBJ1-6; 9 bases map to TRBD1. The CDR3 covers 15 residues. The J segment lost 10 bases and the V segment lost 0 bases, leaving 4 bases of the junction unmatched. Germline V lookup: CDR1 LGHNA, CDR2 YSLEER. DNA of the CDR3: TGCGCCAGCAGCCAAGATCGGACAGGGGAGTCACCCCTCCACTTT. This encodes CASSQDRTGESPLHF.

With regard to this clone: In the same sample, other DNA sequences code for this CDR3. The V gene is TRBV11-2, the J gene TRBJ2-1, with TRBD2 identical over 11 bases. Germline loops: CDR1 SGHAT, CDR2 FQNNGV. The CDR3 spans 15 residues. J was trimmed by 4 bases and V by 1 base; bases with no gene match: 0. The CDR3 is CASSLGLAGYNEQFF. The CDR3 coding sequence is TGTGCCAGCAGCTTAGGACTAGCGGGATACAATGAGCAGTTCTTC.

The CDR3, as DNA: TGCGCCAGCAGTGAGTCAGGAGGTTGGCAAGAGACCCAGTACTTC. Its protein product is CASSESGGWQETQYF. The gene calls are TRBV10-1 and TRBJ2-5; maybe TRBD2 (5 bases). Germline loops: CDR1 WNHNN, CDR2 SYGVQD (reference sequence). V shed 0 bases and J shed 2 bases, with 10 bases lying between them. CDR3 length: 15 amino acids.

The table lists this clone with a few counts. J is TRBJ1-1 and V is TRBV10-3, with TRBD1 as a possible D gene (5 bases). CDR1 ENHRY and CDR2 SYGVKD come from the germline V gene. The ends were cut back, 5 bases at V and 0 bases at J, with 13 bases in the middle. The CDR3 contains 15 residues. CDR3 DNA: TGTGCCATCAGTTTGGGGGGAAATCTGAACACTGAAGCTTTCTTT. Translated: CAISLGGNLNTEAFF.

This chain joins TRBV4-3 and TRBJ1-4; D remains ambiguous. Trimming shortened V by 4 bases and J by 5 bases, and 8 bases separated the two germline ends. The CDR3 extends over 13 amino acids. Per germline, CDR1 LGHNA and CDR2 YSLEER. CDR3 in DNA: TGCGCCAGCAGCCCCCGGGAGAATGAAAAACTGTTTTTT. Protein product: CASSPRENEKLFF.

This clone was picked up one time. This sequence joins TRBV5-8 and TRBJ1-1; no clear D. Trimming took off 1 base at V and 1 base at J, with 8 bases between the two ends. Germline CDR1 is SGHTS and CDR2 is YDEGEE. This CDR3 has 14 amino acids. The CDR3 loop reads CASSLKRRNTEAFF. In nucleotides, the CDR3 is TGTGCCAGCAGCTTGAAACGGAGGAACACTGAAGCTTTCTTT.